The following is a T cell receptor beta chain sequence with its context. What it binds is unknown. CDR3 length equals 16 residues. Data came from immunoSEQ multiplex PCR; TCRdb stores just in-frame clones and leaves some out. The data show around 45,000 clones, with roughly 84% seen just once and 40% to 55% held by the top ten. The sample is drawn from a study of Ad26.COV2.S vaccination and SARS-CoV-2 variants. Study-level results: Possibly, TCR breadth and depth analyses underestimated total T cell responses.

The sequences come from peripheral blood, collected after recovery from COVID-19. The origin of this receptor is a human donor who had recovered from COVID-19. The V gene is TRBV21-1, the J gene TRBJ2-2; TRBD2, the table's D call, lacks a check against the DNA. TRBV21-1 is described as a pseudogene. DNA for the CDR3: TGTGCCAGCGGACTACCGGGACTTTCTAACACCGGGGAGCTGTTTTTT. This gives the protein CASGLPGLSNTGELFF.